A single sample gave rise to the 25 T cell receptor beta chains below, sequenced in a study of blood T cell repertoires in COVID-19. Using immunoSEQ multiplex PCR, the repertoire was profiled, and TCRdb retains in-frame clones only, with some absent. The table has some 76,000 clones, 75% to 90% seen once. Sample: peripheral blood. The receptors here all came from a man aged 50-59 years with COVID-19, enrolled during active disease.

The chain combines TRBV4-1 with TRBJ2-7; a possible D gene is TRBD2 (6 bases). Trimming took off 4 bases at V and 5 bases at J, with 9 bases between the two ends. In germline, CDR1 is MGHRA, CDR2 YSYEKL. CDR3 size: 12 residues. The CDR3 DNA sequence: TGCGCCAGCAGCCCTGGGGGGAACGAGCAGTACTTC. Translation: CASSPGGNEQYF.

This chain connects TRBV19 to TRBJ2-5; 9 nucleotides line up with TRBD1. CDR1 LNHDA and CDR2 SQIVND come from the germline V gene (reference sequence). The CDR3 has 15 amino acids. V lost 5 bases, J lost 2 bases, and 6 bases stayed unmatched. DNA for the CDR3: TGTGCCAGTAGTGCAGGACAGGGGAGGCAAGAGACCCAGTACTTC. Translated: CASSAGQGRQETQYF. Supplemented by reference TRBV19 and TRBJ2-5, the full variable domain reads DGGITQSPKYLFRKEGQNVTLSCEQNLNHDAMYWYRQDPGQGLRLIYYSQIVNDFQKGDIAEGYSVSREKKESFPLTVTSAQKNPTAFYLCASSAGQGRQETQYFGPGTRLLVL.

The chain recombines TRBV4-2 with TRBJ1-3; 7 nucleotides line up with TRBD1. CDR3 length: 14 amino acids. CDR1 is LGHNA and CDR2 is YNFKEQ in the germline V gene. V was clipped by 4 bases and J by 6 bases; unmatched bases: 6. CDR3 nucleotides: TGTGCCAGCAGCCCCCTGACAGGGCTAAACACCATATATTTT. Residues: CASSPLTGLNTIYF.

The CDR3 here is CASTRLAGTYNEQFF. In nucleotides, the CDR3 is TGTGCCAGCACCCGACTAGCGGGAACCTACAATGAGCAGTTCTTC. The genes are TRBV4-2 and TRBJ2-1; 11 positions agree with TRBD2. The CDR3 loop spans 15 amino acids. Germline V gene data show CDR1 as LGHNA and CDR2 as YNFKEQ. The J segment lost 2 bases and the V segment lost 7 bases, leaving 4 bases of the junction unmatched.

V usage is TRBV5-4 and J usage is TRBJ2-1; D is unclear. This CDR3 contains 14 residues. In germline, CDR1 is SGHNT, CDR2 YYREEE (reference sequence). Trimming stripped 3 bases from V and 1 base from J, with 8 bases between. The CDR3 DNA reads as TGTGCCAGCAGCTCTTATGAGTCCTACAATGAGCAGTTCTTC. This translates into CASSSYESYNEQFF.

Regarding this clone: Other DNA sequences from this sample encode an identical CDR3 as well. The CDR3 reads CSARSSYEQYF. In nucleotides, the CDR3 is TGCTCCGCTAGAAGCTCCTACGAGCAGTACTTC. The chain has TRBV20-1 and TRBJ2-7; no firm D call. Germline CDR1 DFQATT, CDR2 SNEGSKA (reference sequence). The CDR3 runs to 11 residues.

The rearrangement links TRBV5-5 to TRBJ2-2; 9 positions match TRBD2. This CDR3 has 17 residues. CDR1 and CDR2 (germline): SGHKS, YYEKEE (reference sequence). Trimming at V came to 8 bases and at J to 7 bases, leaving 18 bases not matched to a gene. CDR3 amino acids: CARRGRRIAGVNGELFF. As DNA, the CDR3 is TGTGCCAGAAGGGGGCGTAGGATAGCGGGAGTAAACGGGGAGCTGTTTTTT.

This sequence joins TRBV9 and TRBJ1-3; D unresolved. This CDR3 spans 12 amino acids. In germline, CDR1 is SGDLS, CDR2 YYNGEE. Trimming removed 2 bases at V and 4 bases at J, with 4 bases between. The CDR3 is CASSVGGNTIYF. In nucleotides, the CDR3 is TGTGCCAGCAGCGTTGGCGGAAACACCATATATTTT.

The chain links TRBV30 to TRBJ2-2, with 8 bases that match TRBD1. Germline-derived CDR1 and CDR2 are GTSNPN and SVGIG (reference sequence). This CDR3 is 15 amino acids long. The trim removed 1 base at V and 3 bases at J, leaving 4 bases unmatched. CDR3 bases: TGTGCCTGGAGTGCAGACAGGGGATACACCGGGGAGCTGTTTTTT. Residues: CAWSADRGYTGELFF.

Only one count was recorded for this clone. For the CDR3, the DNA is TGTGCCACCAGTGACCCGACAGGAGCGGGACAGGGCCCAGATACGCAGTATTTT. Residues: CATSDPTGAGQGPDTQYF. The gene calls are TRBV24-1 and TRBJ2-3; 9 nucleotides align to TRBD1. The CDR3 has 18 residues. The V segment lost 4 bases and the J segment 4 bases; nucleotides outside the gene matches: 14. CDR1 is KGHDR, CDR2 SFDVKD, per germline.

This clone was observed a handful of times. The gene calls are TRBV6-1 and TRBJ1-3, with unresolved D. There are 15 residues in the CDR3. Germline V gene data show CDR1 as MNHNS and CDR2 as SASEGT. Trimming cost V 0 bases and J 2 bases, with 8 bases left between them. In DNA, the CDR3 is TGTGCCAGCAGTGAAGCCGCAGGCCCTGGAAACACCATATATTTT. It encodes CASSEAAGPGNTIYF.

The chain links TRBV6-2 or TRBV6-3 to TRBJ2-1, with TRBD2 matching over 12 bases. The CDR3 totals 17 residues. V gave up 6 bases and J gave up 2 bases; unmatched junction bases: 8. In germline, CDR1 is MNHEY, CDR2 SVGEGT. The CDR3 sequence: CASSTTSGRVTYNEQFF. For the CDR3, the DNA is TGTGCCAGCAGCACGACTAGCGGGAGAGTGACCTACAATGAGCAGTTCTTC.

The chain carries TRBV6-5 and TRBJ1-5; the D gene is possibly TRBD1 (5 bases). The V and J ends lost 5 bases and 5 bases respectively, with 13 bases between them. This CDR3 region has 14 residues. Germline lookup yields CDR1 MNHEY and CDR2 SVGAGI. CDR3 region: CASSLRGGDQPQHF. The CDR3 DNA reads TGTGCCAGCAGTCTTCGGGGAGGGGATCAGCCCCAGCATTTT.

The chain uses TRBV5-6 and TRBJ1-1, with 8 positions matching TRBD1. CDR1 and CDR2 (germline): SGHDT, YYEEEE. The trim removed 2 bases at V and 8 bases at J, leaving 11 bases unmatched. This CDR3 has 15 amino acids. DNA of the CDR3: TGTGCCAGCAGCTTAGTAGTCAGGGGGCGCGGAGAAGCTTTCTTT. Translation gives CASSLVVRGRGEAFF. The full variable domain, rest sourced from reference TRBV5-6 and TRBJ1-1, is DAGVTQSPTHLIKTRGQQVTLRCSPKSGHDTVSWYQQALGQGPQFIFQYYEEEERQRGNFPDRFSGHQFPNYSSELNVNALLLGDSALYLCASSLVVRGRGEAFFGQGTRLTVV.

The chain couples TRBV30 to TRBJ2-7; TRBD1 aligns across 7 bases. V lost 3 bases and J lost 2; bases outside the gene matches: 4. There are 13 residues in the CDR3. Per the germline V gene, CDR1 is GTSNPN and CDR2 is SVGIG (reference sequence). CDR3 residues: CAWSRDRAYEQYF. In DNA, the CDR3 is TGTGCCTGGAGCCGGGACAGAGCCTACGAGCAGTACTTC.

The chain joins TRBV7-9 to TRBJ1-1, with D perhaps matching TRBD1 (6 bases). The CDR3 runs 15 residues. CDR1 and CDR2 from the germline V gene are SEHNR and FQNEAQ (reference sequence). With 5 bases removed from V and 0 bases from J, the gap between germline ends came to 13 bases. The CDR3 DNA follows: TGTGCCAGCAGCCCCCGACAGGCTATGAACACTGAAGCTTTCTTT. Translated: CASSPRQAMNTEAFF.

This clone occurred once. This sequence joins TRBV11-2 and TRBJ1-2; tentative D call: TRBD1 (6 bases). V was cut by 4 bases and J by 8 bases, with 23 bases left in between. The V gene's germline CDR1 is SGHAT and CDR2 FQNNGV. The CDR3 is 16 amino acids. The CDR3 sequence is CASSSLPRGPFRGYTF. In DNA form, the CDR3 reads TGTGCCAGCAGCTCCCTGCCCAGGGGTCCCTTTCGCGGCTACACCTTC.

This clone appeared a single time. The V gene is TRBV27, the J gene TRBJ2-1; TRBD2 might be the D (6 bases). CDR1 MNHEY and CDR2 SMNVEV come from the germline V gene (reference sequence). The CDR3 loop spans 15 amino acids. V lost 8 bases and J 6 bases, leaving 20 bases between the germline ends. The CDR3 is CASRAGGGNFNEQFF. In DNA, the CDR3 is TGTGCCAGCCGGGCGGGTGGCGGGAATTTCAATGAGCAGTTCTTC.

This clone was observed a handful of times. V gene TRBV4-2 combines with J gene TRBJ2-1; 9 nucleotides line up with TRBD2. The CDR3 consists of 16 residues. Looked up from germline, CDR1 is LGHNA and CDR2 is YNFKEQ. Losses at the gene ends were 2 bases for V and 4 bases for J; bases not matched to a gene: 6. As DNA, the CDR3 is TGTGCCAGCAGCCAACAGGGGCTAGCGGGGTACAATGAGCAGTTCTTC. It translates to CASSQQGLAGYNEQFF.

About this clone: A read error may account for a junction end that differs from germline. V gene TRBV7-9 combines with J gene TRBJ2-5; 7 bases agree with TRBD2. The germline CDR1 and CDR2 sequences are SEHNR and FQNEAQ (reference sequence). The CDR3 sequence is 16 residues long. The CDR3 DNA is TGTGCCTGCAGCCTGGGGAGGGTCGGGGTGAGGGAGACCCAGTACTTC. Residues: CACSLGRVGVRETQYF.

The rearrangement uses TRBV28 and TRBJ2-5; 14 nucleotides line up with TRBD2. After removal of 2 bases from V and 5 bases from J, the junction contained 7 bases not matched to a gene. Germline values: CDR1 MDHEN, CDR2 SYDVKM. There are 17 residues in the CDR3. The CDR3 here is CASSLLGTSGSYETQYF. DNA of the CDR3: TGTGCCAGCAGTTTACTAGGGACTAGCGGGAGTTACGAGACCCAGTACTTC.

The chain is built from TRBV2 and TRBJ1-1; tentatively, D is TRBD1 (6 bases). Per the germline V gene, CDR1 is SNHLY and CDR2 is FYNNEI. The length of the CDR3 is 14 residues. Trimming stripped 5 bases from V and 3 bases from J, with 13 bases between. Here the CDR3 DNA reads TGTGCCAGCAGTAGGACAGATGGGGACACTGAAGCTTTCTTT. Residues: CASSRTDGDTEAFF.

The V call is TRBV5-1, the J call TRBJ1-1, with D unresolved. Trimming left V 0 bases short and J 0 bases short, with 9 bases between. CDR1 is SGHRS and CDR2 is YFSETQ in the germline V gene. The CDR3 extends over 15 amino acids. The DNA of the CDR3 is TGCGCCAGCAGCTTGGGGCAGAATATGAACACTGAAGCTTTCTTT. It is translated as CASSLGQNMNTEAFF.

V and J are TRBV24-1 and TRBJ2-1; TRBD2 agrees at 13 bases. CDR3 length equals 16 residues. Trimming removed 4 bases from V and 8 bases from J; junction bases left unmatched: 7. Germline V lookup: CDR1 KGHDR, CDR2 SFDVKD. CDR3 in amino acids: CATSDPRLAGGYEQFF. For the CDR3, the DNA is TGTGCCACCAGTGACCCTCGACTAGCGGGAGGCTATGAGCAGTTCTTC.

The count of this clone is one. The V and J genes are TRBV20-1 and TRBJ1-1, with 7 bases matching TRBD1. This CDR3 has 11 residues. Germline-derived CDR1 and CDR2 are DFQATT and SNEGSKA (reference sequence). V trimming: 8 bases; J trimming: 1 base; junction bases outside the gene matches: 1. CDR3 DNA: TGCAGTCCAGGGGGGAACACTGAAGCTTTCTTT. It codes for CSPGGNTEAFF.